The 3 T cell receptor beta chains below all came from one sample that was sequenced in a study of CD8 T cells in ankylosing spondylitis (dated by TCRdb to 2015 to 2018). Antigen specificity for these receptors is unknown. Library creation used 5' RACE. The sequencer was an Illumina HiSeq 2500. Clones were called with MiXCR by TCRdb after fastp trimmed the public reads at Q25, and only in-frame beta chains were retained. Every entry covers one CDR3 protein and lists the most common genes and DNA from its rows. In this sample the table shows some 330,000 distinct CDR3 sequences, 8% of which occur a single time. The top ten constitute approximately 15% of the sample. General findings and caveats noted by the study authors: A TCR beta motif of 8 or 9 highly homologous amino acid variants appeared characteristic of blood from ankylosing spondylitis patients.

Sequencing was done on a sample of blood, either unsorted or a sorted T cell fraction (not recorded which). All receptors derive from a male donor with ankylosing spondylitis.

The chain combines TRBV7-3 with TRBJ2-1; a possible D gene is TRBD2 (6 bases). CDR1 is SGHTA and CDR2 is FQGTGA in the germline V gene. The CDR3 is 17 amino acids. V was trimmed by 2 bases and J by 9 bases, leaving 23 bases between them. For the CDR3, the DNA is TGTGCCAGCAGCTTATACGGGGGTGATGGGTCGGGGGTTGAGCAGTTCTTC. It yields the protein CASSLYGGDGSGVEQFF.

The table lists this clonotype with many counts. The chain combines TRBV7-8 with TRBJ2-7; D is perhaps TRBD2 (6 bases). The CDR3 has 13 residues. V was pared by 1 base and J by 4 bases, with 8 bases between. Per germline, CDR1 SGHVS and CDR2 FQNEAQ. CDR3 sequence reads: CASSLELAYEQYF. DNA of the CDR3: TGTGCCAGCAGCTTAGAGCTAGCGTACGAGCAGTACTTC.

This clonotype was observed a handful of times. The gene calls are TRBV29-1 and TRBJ1-2; no definite D call. This CDR3 is 15 amino acids long. Germline assignment: CDR1 SQVTM and CDR2 ANQGSEA. V dropped 0 bases and J dropped 1 base, with 12 bases sitting between them. CDR3 sequence: CSVEDRLQHNYGYTF. In DNA, the CDR3 is TGCAGCGTTGAAGATAGGCTACAGCATAACTATGGCTACACCTTC.